The clone carrying this T cell receptor (beta chain) was detected many times. The data were taken from a study of human T cells and chemical hapten exposure. The time point here: pre-sensitization, week 0. Treatment in this sample: therapeutic diphenylcyclopropenone sensitization with weekly scalp DPC. Alopecia patients between 18 and 70 years old and suitable for DPC were used as donors. MiXCR, run by TCRdb on the RACE reads, gives a single entry per CDR3 protein. The table includes some 90,000 distinct CDR3 sequences, about 8.5% detected once. V shed 3 bases and J 1 base; nucleotides not matched to a gene: 2. CDR3 length: 15 residues. Germline-derived CDR1 and CDR2 are SGHVS and FNYEAQ.

The clonotype was recovered from a man aged 35 to 55 with alopecia areata. Some clones in this sample may be carry-over from other donors' samples. The chain has TRBV7-6 and TRBJ2-3, with 9 positions matching TRBD1. The specimen was whole blood, collected in connection with sensitization to the hapten diphenylcyclopropenone (DPC). This chain's CDR3 is CASSFRTGGTDTQYF. In DNA, the CDR3 is TGTGCCAGCAGCTTCCGGACAGGGGGCACAGATACGCAGTATTTT.